Given below is one T cell receptor beta chain in context. With 1 base removed from V and 12 bases from J, the gap between germline ends came to 18 bases. The CDR3 has 13 residues. The germline V gene has CDR1 GTSNPN and CDR2 SVGIG (reference sequence). The data belong to a study of sequential checkpoint blockade in melanoma. At the level of the study: Both treatment sequences were followed by maintenance nivolumab.

TCRdb keeps only in-frame clones here, not all; method: immunoSEQ multiplex PCR. Of 7,000 to 8,500 clones detected, roughly three fifths appear once; the ten largest clones hold approximately 9%. The treatment: randomized to nivolumab then ipilimumab (arm A) or the reverse (arm B). Sorted cells were live CD3+CD8+, lacking CD19 and CD56, from PBMCs. The sequencing used CD8+ T cells sorted from blood (inferred from file names), collected from a patient given nivolumab and ipilimumab in sequence. This TCR was recovered from a human donor with melanoma. The chain carries TRBV30 and TRBJ1-1; unclear D gene. The CDR3 nucleotides are TGTGCCTGGAGTGGGGGAGCAGGATCGATTTCTTTCTTT. Protein sequence: CAWSGGAGSISFF.